Following are 12 T cell receptor beta chains from one sample sequenced in a study of blood T cell repertoires in COVID-19. The protocol was immunoSEQ multiplex PCR, while the TCRdb copy is restricted to in-frame clones and leaves out a portion. The data contain under 250,000 clones, roughly 85% of them seen just once; the ten biggest clones take up roughly 2.2%. The sequenced material came from peripheral blood. Source of these receptors: a woman aged 70-85 years with COVID-19, enrolled during active disease.

This rearrangement joins TRBV6-6 to TRBJ1-4; D gene uncertain. This CDR3 contains 16 residues. The V gene's germline CDR1 is MNHNY and CDR2 SVGAGI (reference sequence). Trimming took off 0 bases at V and 7 bases at J, with 15 bases between the two ends. CDR3 in amino acids: CASSYSITVNGEKLFF. DNA for the CDR3: TGTGCCAGCAGTTACTCGATAACGGTTAACGGTGAAAAACTGTTTTTT.

This CDR3 reads CASSPRLAGGSEQFF. CDR3 nucleotides: TGTGCCAGCAGCCCCAGACTAGCGGGGGGGAGTGAGCAGTTCTTC. The J gene is TRBJ2-1, the V gene TRBV7-3, with 14 bases lining up with TRBD2. This CDR3 has 15 amino acids. CDR1 and CDR2 from the germline V gene are SGHTA and FQGTGA. Germline trimming cut 5 bases from V and 9 bases from J; bases unmatched to any gene: 6.

The rearrangement uses TRBV29-1 and TRBJ2-5; 11 positions agree with TRBD1. Trimming at V came to 3 bases and at J to 5 bases, leaving 5 bases not matched to a gene. CDR1 and CDR2 from the germline V gene are SQVTM and ANQGSEA. The length of the CDR3 is 14 residues. The CDR3 sequence is CSVEWTGGYETQYF. The CDR3 coding sequence is TGCAGCGTTGAGTGGACAGGGGGCTACGAGACCCAGTACTTC.

This clone was picked up one time. The V gene is TRBV7-2, the J gene TRBJ1-3; the D is unclear. This CDR3 is 13 amino acids long. Trimming stripped 5 bases from V and 4 bases from J, with 9 bases between. The germline gives CDR1 SGHTA, CDR2 FQGNSA. The CDR3 nucleotides read TGTGCCAGCAGCCCCCGGCGGGGAAACACCATATATTTT. Amino acids: CASSPRRGNTIYF.

The V and J genes are TRBV19 and TRBJ2-7; D is uncertain. This CDR3 is 13 amino acids long. Looked up from germline, CDR1 is LNHDA and CDR2 is SQIVND (reference sequence). V lost 8 bases, J lost 6 bases, and 17 bases lay in between. CDR3 nucleotide sequence: TGTGCCAGTTCGCCGCCACCCCACAGCGAGCAGTACTTC. This translates into CASSPPPHSEQYF.

The chain is built from TRBV3-1 (or the pseudogene TRBV3-2) and TRBJ1-2; D might be TRBD1 (5 bases). The germline V gene has CDR1 LGHDT and CDR2 YNNKEL (reference sequence). V lost 1 base and J lost 7, with 7 bases in between. The CDR3 consists of 12 residues. For the CDR3, the DNA is TGTGCCAGCAGCCAAGGACAGCGTGGCTACACCTTC. Protein: CASSQGQRGYTF.

This clone has just one count. CDR3 loop: CASSQEAIYEQYF. The CDR3, as DNA: TGCGCCAGCAGCCAAGAGGCCATATACGAGCAGTACTTC. This sequence joins TRBV4-1 and TRBJ2-7; D gene unclear. The CDR3 is made up of 13 amino acids. Trimming removed 0 bases from V and 4 bases from J, with 7 bases in between. Germline V lookup: CDR1 MGHRA, CDR2 YSYEKL.

Note on this clone: Relative to the germline gene, one junction end is altered; a read error may explain this. This chain links TRBV7-7 with TRBJ2-1; no firm D call. The CDR3 totals 15 residues. Germline CDR1 reads SSHAT; CDR2 reads FNYEAQ (reference sequence). CDR3 protein: CASSLAASSYNEQFF. The CDR3 nucleotides read TGTGCTAGCAGCTTAGCTGCTAGCTCCTACAATGAGCAGTTCTTC.

This clone was detected only a few times. The chain carries TRBV7-2 and TRBJ1-2, with D tentatively TRBD1 (5 bases). CDR1 and CDR2 from the germline V gene are SGHTA and FQGNSA. The CDR3 is made up of 14 amino acids. Trimming shortened V by 5 bases and J by 4 bases, and 14 bases separated the two germline ends. CDR3 nucleotide sequence: TGTGCCAGCAGCCTTGGCCAGGGTATCTATGGCTACACCTTC. Its protein is CASSLGQGIYGYTF.

This chain joins TRBV10-3 and TRBJ1-2; TRBD1 might be the D (6 bases). The V gene's germline CDR1 is ENHRY and CDR2 SYGVKD. The length of the CDR3 is 13 residues. V was clipped by 7 bases and J by 3 bases, with 12 bases between them. The CDR3 bases are TGTGCCATCAAGGGGGGGTACGACTATGGCTACACCTTC. This sequence encodes CAIKGGYDYGYTF.

The V gene is TRBV28, the J gene TRBJ2-2; possible D gene TRBD1, 5 bases. This CDR3 region has 15 residues. With 10 bases removed from V and 1 base from J, the gap between germline ends came to 16 bases. The germline V gene has CDR1 MDHEN and CDR2 SYDVKM. CDR3 residues: CATQGPSLNTGELFF. The CDR3, as DNA: TGTGCCACCCAGGGTCCTTCGTTGAACACCGGGGAGCTGTTTTTT.

This chain joins TRBV2 and TRBJ2-3; 9 bases are shared with TRBD1. The V segment lost 6 bases and the J segment 2 bases; nucleotides outside the gene matches: 3. Per the germline V gene, CDR1 is SNHLY and CDR2 is FYNNEI. The CDR3 is 14 residues long. This CDR3 is CASRGTGHTDTQYF. CDR3 coding DNA: TGTGCCAGCAGGGGGACAGGGCACACAGATACGCAGTATTTT.